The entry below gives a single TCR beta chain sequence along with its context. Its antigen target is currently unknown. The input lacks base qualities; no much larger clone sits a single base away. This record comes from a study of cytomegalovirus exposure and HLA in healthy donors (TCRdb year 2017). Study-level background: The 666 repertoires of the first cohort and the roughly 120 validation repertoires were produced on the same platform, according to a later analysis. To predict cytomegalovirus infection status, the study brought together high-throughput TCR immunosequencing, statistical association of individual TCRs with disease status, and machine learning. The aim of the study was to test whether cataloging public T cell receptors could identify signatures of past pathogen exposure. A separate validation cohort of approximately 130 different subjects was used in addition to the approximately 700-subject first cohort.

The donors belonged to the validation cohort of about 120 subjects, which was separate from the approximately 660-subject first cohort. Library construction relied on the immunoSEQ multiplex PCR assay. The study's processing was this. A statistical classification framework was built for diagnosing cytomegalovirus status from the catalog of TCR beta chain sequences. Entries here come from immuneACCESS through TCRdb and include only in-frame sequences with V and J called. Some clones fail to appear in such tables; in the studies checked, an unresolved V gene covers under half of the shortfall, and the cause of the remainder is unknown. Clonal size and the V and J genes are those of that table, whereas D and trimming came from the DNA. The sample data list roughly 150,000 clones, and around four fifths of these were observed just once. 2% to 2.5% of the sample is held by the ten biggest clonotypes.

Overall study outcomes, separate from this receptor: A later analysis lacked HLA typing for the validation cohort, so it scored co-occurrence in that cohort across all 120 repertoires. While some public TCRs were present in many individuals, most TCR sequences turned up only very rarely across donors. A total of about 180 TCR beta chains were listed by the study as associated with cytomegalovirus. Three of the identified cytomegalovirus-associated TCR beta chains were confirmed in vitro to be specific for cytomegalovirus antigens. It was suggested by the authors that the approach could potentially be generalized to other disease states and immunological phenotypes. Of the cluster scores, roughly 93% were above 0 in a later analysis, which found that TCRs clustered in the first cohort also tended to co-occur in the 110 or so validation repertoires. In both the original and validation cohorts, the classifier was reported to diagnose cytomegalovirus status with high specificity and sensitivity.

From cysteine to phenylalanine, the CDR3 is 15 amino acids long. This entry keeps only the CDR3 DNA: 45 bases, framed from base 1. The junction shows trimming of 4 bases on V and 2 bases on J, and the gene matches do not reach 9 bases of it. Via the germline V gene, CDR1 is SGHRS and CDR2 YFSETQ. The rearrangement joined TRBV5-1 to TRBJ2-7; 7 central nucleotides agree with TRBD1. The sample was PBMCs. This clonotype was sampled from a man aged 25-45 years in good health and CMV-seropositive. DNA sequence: TGCGCCAGCAGCAAGACAGGGATTTCGACCTACGAGCAGTACTTC. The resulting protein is CASSKTGISTYEQYF.